These T cell receptor beta chains were read from a single sample in a study of cytomegalovirus exposure and HLA in healthy donors. Assay: immunoSEQ multiplex PCR; the TCRdb copy retains only in-frame clones and omits some. The repertoire consists of tens of thousands of clones, with roughly 70% occurring once and the leading ten covering approximately 5.5%. Sequencing used PBMCs. The receptors stem from a man in his forties or fifties in good health and CMV-seronegative. Each CDR3 is given with its conserved first and last residue. D genes are given only for firm matches.

TRBV7-9,NA,CASSIGQQTNEKLFF
TRBV27,NA,CASSLSPSVYEQYF
TRBV2,NA,CASTSMGELFF
TRBV9,TRBD2,CASSPGGLAYNEQFF
TRBV6-5,NA,CASSLEEICGYTF
TRBV5-1,NA,CASSSTGSSTDTQYF
TRBV6-1,TRBD2,CASRGLAGGPFEQYF
TRBV2,TRBD2,CASSGAGGTYNEQFF
TRBV18,NA,CASSPVRDVGGNTEAFF
TRBV13,TRBD2,CASSLKRGGPYEQYF
TRBV5-1,NA,CASSLTDSNTEAFF
TRBV5-4,TRBD1,CASSLGGRQGNEKLFF
TRBV7-3,TRBD1,CASSLRGMGQGIGETQYF
TRBV5-1,TRBD1,CASSRGGLTGELFF
TRBV5-1,NA,CASSPTVVYEQYF
TRBV5-1,TRBD2,CASSLDSGGGIVTDTQYF
TRBV7-9,TRBD1,CASSLGTGFMGQSYEQYF
TRBV18,TRBD1,CASSQGAREQYF
TRBV9,NA,CASSQSQGTYGYTF
TRBV21-1,NA,CASSKVGGESNQPQHF
TRBV27,TRBD1,CASSFGGQGRQPQHF
TRBV29-1,NA,CSVAVLGQETQYF
TRBV30,TRBD1,CAWSRQGANYGYTF
TRBV7-9,NA,CASSFSLESLNTEAFF